The 10 T cell receptor beta chains listed next were all sequenced from one sample in a study of OX40 agonist ivuxolimab in advanced cancers. Some clones are missing from TCRdb's copy, which holds only in-frame ones; the method was immunoSEQ multiplex PCR. Seen here are approximately 19,000 clones, about nine tenths observed once, and the top ten hold more than 40%. The sequences come from CD4+ or CD8+ T cells sorted from blood, collected in a trial of the OX40 agonist ivuxolimab. The source is an adult with an advanced solid tumor such as melanoma, head and neck, liver or kidney cancer.

This chain connects TRBV7-9 to TRBJ2-3; D remains unclear. Trimming took 6 bases from V and 3 from J, leaving 7 bases between them. The germline V gene has CDR1 SEHNR and CDR2 FQNEAQ (reference sequence). The CDR3 has 12 residues. The CDR3 nucleotides are TGTGCCAGCAGGGTCGTTACAGATACGCAGTATTTT. Amino acids: CASRVVTDTQYF.

The chain links TRBV28 to TRBJ1-3, with 7 bases identical to TRBD1. V was clipped by 3 bases and J by 4 bases; unmatched bases: 12. This CDR3 region has 17 residues. Per germline, CDR1 MDHEN and CDR2 SYDVKM. In DNA, the CDR3 is TGTGCCAGCAGTTTTTACGGGGTGAGGGGGCGAGGAAACACCATATATTTT. Translating it yields CASSFYGVRGRGNTIYF.

The rearrangement joins TRBV6-4 to TRBJ2-1; the D is unclear. Germline values: CDR1 MRHNA, CDR2 SNTAGT. The CDR3 is 17 amino acids. Trimming removed 8 bases at V and 0 bases at J, with 20 bases between. CDR3: CASGWEWRLSSYNEQFF. The CDR3 nucleotides read TGTGCCAGCGGTTGGGAATGGCGTTTGAGCTCCTACAATGAGCAGTTCTTC.

The chain employs TRBV28 and TRBJ2-7; 9 bases fit TRBD1. The CDR3 is 14 residues long. With 6 bases clipped from V and 3 bases from J, the junction kept 6 bases outside the gene matches. CDR1 is MDHEN, CDR2 SYDVKM, per germline. CDR3 DNA sequence: TGTGCCAGCAGCCGACGACAGGGGGACTACGAGCAGTACTTC. It encodes CASSRRQGDYEQYF.

The chain is built from TRBV2 and TRBJ2-5; D is uncertain. Trimming removed 6 bases from V and 5 bases from J, with 19 bases in between. The CDR3 consists of 15 residues. CDR1 and CDR2 (germline): SNHLY, FYNNEI. This CDR3 is CASRTGLIPRETQYF. CDR3 DNA: TGTGCCAGCAGGACGGGCCTAATCCCTCGTGAGACCCAGTACTTC.

The V and J genes are TRBV7-2 and TRBJ2-7, with D hard to call. This CDR3 region has 14 residues. V was trimmed by 3 bases and J by 3 bases, leaving 12 bases between them. CDR1 and CDR2 from the germline V gene are SGHTA and FQGNSA. CDR3: CASSFEVDGYEQYF. The CDR3 DNA reads TGTGCCAGCAGCTTTGAGGTGGATGGCTACGAGCAGTACTTC.

The rearrangement links TRBV27 to TRBJ2-1; D remains ambiguous. The CDR3 totals 11 residues. CDR1 is MNHEY, CDR2 SMNVEV, per germline (reference sequence). V dropped 2 bases and J dropped 6 bases, with 2 bases sitting between them. The DNA for the CDR3 is TGTGCCAGCAGTTTAGCCAATGAGCAGTTCTTC. It translates to CASSLANEQFF.

This rearrangement joins TRBV5-8 to TRBJ2-5; D might be TRBD2 (6 bases). The CDR3 is 15 amino acids. V was clipped by 0 bases and J by 4 bases, with 13 bases between them. The V gene's germline CDR1 is SGHTS and CDR2 YDEGEE. CDR3 region: CASSLGDGGGETQYF. DNA of the CDR3: TGTGCCAGCAGCTTGGGGGACGGGGGTGGAGAGACCCAGTACTTC.

The chain links TRBV30 to TRBJ2-7; TRBD1 matches at 7 bases. Germline CDR1 is GTSNPN and CDR2 is SVGIG (reference sequence). The CDR3 contains 13 residues. J was trimmed by 0 bases and V by 3 bases; bases with no gene match: 2. This chain's CDR3 is CAWSWDSSYEQYF. As DNA, the CDR3 is TGTGCCTGGAGCTGGGACAGCTCCTACGAGCAGTACTTC.

In nucleotides, the CDR3 is TGCGCCAGCAGCCTCTTTATCCGGGGGGATCAGCCCCAGCATTTT. Translating gives CASSLFIRGDQPQHF. The genes are TRBV4-1 and TRBJ1-5, with a weak D call TRBD1 (5 bases). Germline V gives CDR1 MGHRA, CDR2 YSYEKL. The length of the CDR3 is 15 residues. Trimming removed 4 bases at V and 5 bases at J, with 15 bases between.